This T cell receptor (beta chain) was recovered during a study of cytomegalovirus exposure and HLA in healthy donors. Whole-study findings and limits: Reportedly, cytomegalovirus status was diagnosed with high sensitivity and specificity. Presence/absence analyses assumed roughly uniform sequencing depth across donors.

Primers: 60 Vbeta forward and 13 Jbeta reverse. The table came from immunoSEQ multiplex PCR; TCRdb's copy has only in-frame clones and leaves some out. Of 150,000 to 200,000 clones detected, roughly 77% appear once; the ten largest clones hold roughly 4.5%. Germline-derived CDR1 and CDR2 are LNHNV and YYDKDF (reference sequence). V shed 5 bases and J shed 7 bases, with 12 bases lying between them. The CDR3 is 13 amino acids. The count of this clone is one. Its specificity is unknown. The sequencing input was PBMCs. The gene calls are TRBV15 and TRBJ2-1, with D maybe TRBD1 (6 bases). The TCR sequence derives from a man aged 18-30 years in good health and CMV-seropositive. The CDR3 DNA is TGTGCCACCAGCTTAGACAGGTGGAATGAGCAGTTCTTC. Translating gives CATSLDRWNEQFF. Full variable domain (rest looked up from reference TRBV15 and TRBJ2-1): DAMVIQNPRYQVTQFGKPVTLSCSQTLNHNVMYWYQQKSSQAPKLLFHYYDKDFNNEADTPDNFQSRRPNTSFCFLDIRSPGLGDTAMYLCATSLDRWNEQFFGPGTRLTVL.